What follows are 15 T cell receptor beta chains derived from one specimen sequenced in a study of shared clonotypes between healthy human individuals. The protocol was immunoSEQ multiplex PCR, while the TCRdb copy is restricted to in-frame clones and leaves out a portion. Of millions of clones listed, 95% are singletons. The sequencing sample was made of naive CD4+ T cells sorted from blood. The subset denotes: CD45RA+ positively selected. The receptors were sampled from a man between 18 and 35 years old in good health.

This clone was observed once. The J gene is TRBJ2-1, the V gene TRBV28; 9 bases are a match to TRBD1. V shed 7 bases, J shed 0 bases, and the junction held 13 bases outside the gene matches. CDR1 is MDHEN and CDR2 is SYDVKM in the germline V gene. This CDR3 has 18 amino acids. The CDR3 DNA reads TGTGCCAGCACCCCTTATACCGGGACAGGGAGCTCCTACAATGAGCAGTTCTTC. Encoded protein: CASTPYTGTGSSYNEQFF.

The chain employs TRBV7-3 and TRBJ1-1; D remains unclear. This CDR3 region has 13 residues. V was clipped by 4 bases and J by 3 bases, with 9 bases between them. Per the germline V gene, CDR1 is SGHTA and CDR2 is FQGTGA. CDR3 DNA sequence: TGTGCCAGCAGCTCCCAACTCGACACTGAAGCTTTCTTT. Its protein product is CASSSQLDTEAFF.

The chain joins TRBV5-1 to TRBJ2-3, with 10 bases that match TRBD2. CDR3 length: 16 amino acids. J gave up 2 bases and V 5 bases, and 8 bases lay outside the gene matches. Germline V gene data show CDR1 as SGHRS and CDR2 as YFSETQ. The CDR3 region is CASRIAAGGITDTQYF. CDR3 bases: TGCGCCAGCAGGATAGCAGCGGGGGGGATCACAGATACGCAGTATTTT. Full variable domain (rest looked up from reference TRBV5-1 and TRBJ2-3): KAGVTQTPRYLIKTRGQQVTLSCSPISGHRSVSWYQQTPGQGLQFLFEYFSETQRNKGNFPGRFSGRQFSNSRSEMNVSTLELGDSALYLCASRIAAGGITDTQYFGPGTRLTVL.

The CDR3, as DNA: TGTGCCAGCAGCCTCCGGGACTCGTACAATGAGCAGTTCTTC. This encodes CASSLRDSYNEQFF. The gene calls are TRBV7-2 and TRBJ2-1, with D maybe TRBD2 (6 bases). This CDR3 is 14 amino acids long. CDR1 SGHTA and CDR2 FQGNSA come from the germline V gene. The V gene lost 5 bases and the J gene lost 4 bases, with 12 bases spanning the gap.

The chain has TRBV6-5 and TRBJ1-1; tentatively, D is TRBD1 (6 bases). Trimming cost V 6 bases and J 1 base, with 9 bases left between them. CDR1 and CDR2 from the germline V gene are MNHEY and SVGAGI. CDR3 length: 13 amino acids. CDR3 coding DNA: TGTGCCAGCAGAAGGACAGCGAACACTGAAGCTTTCTTT. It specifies CASRRTANTEAFF.

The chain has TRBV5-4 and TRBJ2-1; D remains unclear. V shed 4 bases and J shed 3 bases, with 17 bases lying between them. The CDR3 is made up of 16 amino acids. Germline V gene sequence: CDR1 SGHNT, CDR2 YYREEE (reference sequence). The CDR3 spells CASSTISFLGYNEQFF. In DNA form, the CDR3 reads TGTGCCAGCAGCACGATCTCCTTCCTAGGCTACAATGAGCAGTTCTTC.

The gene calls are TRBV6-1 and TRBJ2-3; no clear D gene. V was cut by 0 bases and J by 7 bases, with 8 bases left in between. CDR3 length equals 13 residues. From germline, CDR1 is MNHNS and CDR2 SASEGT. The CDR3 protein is CASSEAFTYTQYF. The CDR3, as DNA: TGTGCCAGCAGTGAAGCGTTTACATATACGCAGTATTTT.

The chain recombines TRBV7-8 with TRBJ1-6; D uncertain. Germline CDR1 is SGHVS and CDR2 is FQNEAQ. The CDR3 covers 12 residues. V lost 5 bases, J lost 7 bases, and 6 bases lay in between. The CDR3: CASSPENSPLHF. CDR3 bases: TGTGCCAGCAGCCCGGAGAATTCACCCCTCCACTTT.

The CDR3 sequence: CSVATGTGSGDEQFF. CDR3 in DNA: TGCAGCGTGGCAACCGGGACAGGCAGTGGTGATGAGCAGTTCTTC. V and J are TRBV29-1 and TRBJ2-1; 8 nucleotides line up with TRBD1. V lost 6 bases, J lost 8 bases, and 15 bases stayed unmatched. The CDR3 runs 15 residues. Germline values: CDR1 SQVTM, CDR2 ANQGSEA.

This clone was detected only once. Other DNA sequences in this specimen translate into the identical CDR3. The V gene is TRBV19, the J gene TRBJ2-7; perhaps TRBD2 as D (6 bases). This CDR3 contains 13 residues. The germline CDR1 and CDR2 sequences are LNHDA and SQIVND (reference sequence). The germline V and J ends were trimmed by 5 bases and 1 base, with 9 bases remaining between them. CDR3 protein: CASSGTASYEQYF. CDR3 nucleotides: TGTGCCAGTAGTGGGACTGCTTCCTACGAGCAGTACTTC.

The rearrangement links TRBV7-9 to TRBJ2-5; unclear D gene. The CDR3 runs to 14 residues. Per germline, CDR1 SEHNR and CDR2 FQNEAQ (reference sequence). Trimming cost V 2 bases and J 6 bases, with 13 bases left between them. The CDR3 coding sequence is TGTGCCAGCAGCTTAATAGGTTCCTTAAAGACCCAGTACTTC. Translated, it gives CASSLIGSLKTQYF.

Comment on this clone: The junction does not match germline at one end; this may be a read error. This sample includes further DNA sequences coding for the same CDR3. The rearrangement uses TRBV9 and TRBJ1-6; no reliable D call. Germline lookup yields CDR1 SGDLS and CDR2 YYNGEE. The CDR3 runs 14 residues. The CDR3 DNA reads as TGCGCCAGCAGTTATCGTCAGGAAAATTCACCCCTCCACTTT. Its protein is CASSYRQENSPLHF.

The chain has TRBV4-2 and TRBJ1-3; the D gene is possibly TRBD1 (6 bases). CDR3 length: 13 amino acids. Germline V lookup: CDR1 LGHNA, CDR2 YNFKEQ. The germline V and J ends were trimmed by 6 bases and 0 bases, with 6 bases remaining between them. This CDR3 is CASRQGSGNTIYF. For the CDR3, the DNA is TGTGCCAGCAGACAGGGCTCTGGAAACACCATATATTTT.

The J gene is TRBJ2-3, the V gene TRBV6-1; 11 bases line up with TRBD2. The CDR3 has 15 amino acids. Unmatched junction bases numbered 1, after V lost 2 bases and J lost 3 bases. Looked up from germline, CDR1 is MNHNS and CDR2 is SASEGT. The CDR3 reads CASSERLAGTDTQYF. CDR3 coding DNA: TGTGCCAGCAGTGAACGACTAGCGGGAACAGATACGCAGTATTTT.

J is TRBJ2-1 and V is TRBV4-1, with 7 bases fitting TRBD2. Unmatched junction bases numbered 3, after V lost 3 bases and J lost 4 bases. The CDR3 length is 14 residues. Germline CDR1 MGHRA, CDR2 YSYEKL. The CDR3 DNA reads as TGCGCCAGCAGCCACGCTAGCGGTTACAATGAGCAGTTCTTC. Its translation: CASSHASGYNEQFF.